This record concerns one T cell receptor (beta chain) sequence. Its specificity is not known. Sort purity for all populations was recorded as exceeding 98%. This specimen belongs to a study of beta chain features in type 1 diabetes. Study findings and constraints: Naive, central memory and Treg TCRB repertoires seemed to resemble each other more closely in patients than they did in healthy donors. Patients with Type 1 diabetes showed moderately but significantly shorter TCRB CDR3s in all four CD4+ subsets.

The whole isolated RNA underwent reverse transcription, so sequencing captured expressed TCRB transcripts. Using immunoSEQ multiplex PCR, the repertoire was profiled, and TCRdb retains in-frame clones only, with some absent. The table has more than 300,000 clones, roughly 8.8% seen once; the top ten hold more than 0.8%. Unmatched junction bases numbered 4, after V lost 5 bases and J lost 3 bases. The germline gives CDR1 ENHRY, CDR2 SYGVKD. This CDR3 is 13 amino acids long. The J gene is TRBJ2-7, the V gene TRBV10-3; 7 bases match TRBD1. Sequenced sample: central memory CD4+ T cells from blood. The receptor was derived from a man aged 25 to 40 with type 1 diabetes. DNA of the CDR3: TGTGCCATCAGTACCGGGACAGACTACGAGCAGTACTTC. Translation gives CAISTGTDYEQYF.